Below, one TCR beta chain is given with its context. The CDR3 sequence is 15 residues long. The V gene end was trimmed by 9 bases and the J gene end by 5 bases; junction bases not matched to a gene: 14. Germline CDR1 is MDHEN and CDR2 is SYDVKM. With 60 Vbeta and 13 Jbeta primers, the PCR was carried out. Clones were read by immunoSEQ multiplex PCR, and TCRdb kept only the in-frame ones, dropping some. The sample records tens of thousands of clones, nearly 80% being singletons. The sample comes from a study of cytomegalovirus exposure and HLA in healthy donors. Material for sequencing was PBMCs. The receptor's source is a middle-aged woman in good health and CMV-seropositive. The chain has TRBV28 and TRBJ2-7; TRBD1 agrees at 9 bases. CDR3 amino acids: CASPPRDRVSNEQYF. The CDR3 DNA sequence: TGTGCCAGTCCTCCGCGGGACAGGGTATCCAACGAGCAGTACTTC.